This T cell receptor (beta chain) was captured in a study of T cells in localized non-small cell lung cancer. Study results and limitations: Among the tissues sampled, uninvolved adjacent lung had the highest T cell clonality, above tumor. Analysis by sequencing included only one tumor region, so heterogeneity remains possible. When the top 100 tumor clones were examined, a median around 61 of them also appeared in the adjacent lung, which was paired and uninvolved. Patients showing higher blood T cell density tended to see longer overall survival.

Germline lookup yields CDR1 SGDLS and CDR2 YYNGEE. Trimming stripped 4 bases from V and 5 bases from J, with 19 bases between. The CDR3 has 15 residues. To note about this clone: No antigen is known for it.

Sequenced by immunoSEQ multiplex PCR; TCRdb stores in-frame clones only, minus some. Here the sample spans 10,000 to 13,000 clones, about 73% being singletons. Sample: peripheral blood, taken before any cancer treatment. This TCR was sampled from a male donor older than 55 with stage I lung adenocarcinoma. The V call is TRBV9, the J call TRBJ2-7; D is undetermined. The CDR3 region has the DNA TGTGCCAGCAGCAGAAACACCGGCGGCATAGACGAGCAGTACTTC. Translating gives CASSRNTGGIDEQYF.